The 7 T cell receptor beta chains listed next were all sequenced from one sample in a study of vaccination and CD4 T cells after COVID-19. Specified treatment: roughly 11-day PBMC culture with coronavirus spike peptide pools or control peptides (ViraFEST assay). Gathering of the CD4+ T cells, from the unexposed donor, took place before the COVID-19 pandemic (2011-2018). An Oncomine TCR Beta short-read assay was used to sequence the DNA from cultured CD4+ T cells. TCRdb used MiXCR to reprocess the PCR reads, holding one entry per CDR3 protein. This table has 4,000 or so distinct CDR3 sequences, 29% appearing once. The antigens of these receptors remain unknown. Source material: CD4+ T cells from blood, cultured in vitro. The origin of the receptors is a human donor in good health.

The DNA for the CDR3 is TGTGCCAGCAGTTCCCGGACTAGCGGGAGGTACGAGCAGTACTTC. Translating it yields CASSSRTSGRYEQYF. The gene calls are TRBV6-2 or TRBV6-3 and TRBJ2-7; 14 nucleotides line up with TRBD2. Germline V gives CDR1 MNHEY, CDR2 SVGEGT. The CDR3 length is 15 residues. V was pared by 4 bases and J by 4 bases, with 3 bases of the junction left unmatched.

J is TRBJ2-7 and V is TRBV10-3; a possible D gene is TRBD2 (6 bases). Germline V CDR1 and CDR2: ENHRY, SYGVKD. The CDR3 contains 15 residues. V shed 6 bases and J shed 5 bases, with 20 bases lying between them. The CDR3 loop reads CAIRAPRGTPNEQYF. The CDR3 DNA reads TGTGCCATCAGGGCCCCTCGGGGGACCCCTAACGAGCAGTACTTC.

This clonotype has a handful of counts. This rearrangement joins TRBV4-3 to TRBJ1-6; unclear D gene. V was cut by 1 base and J by 6 bases, with 10 bases left in between. This CDR3 spans 15 amino acids. Germline V gives CDR1 LGHNA, CDR2 YSLEER. The CDR3 is CASSQVRAANSPLHF. CDR3 sequence (DNA): TGCGCCAGCAGCCAAGTCCGGGCGGCTAATTCACCCCTCCACTTT.

This clonotype was detected only once. The chain employs TRBV7-9 and TRBJ1-4; D gene unclear. Germline assignment: CDR1 SEHNR and CDR2 FQNEAQ (reference sequence). The CDR3 consists of 14 residues. V dropped 0 bases and J dropped 0 bases, with 2 bases sitting between them. CDR3 amino acids: CASSLATTNEKLFF. The DNA for the CDR3 is TGTGCCAGCAGCTTAGCTACAACTAATGAAAAACTGTTTTTT. Full variable domain (outside the CDR3, taken from reference TRBV7-9 and TRBJ1-4): DTGVSQNPRHKITKRGQNVTFRCDPISEHNRLYWYRQTLGQGPEFLTYFQNEAQLEKSRLLSDRFSAERPKGSFSTLEIQRTEQGDSAMYLCASSLATTNEKLFFGSGTQLSVL.

This clonotype is labeled as medium-sized. The chain recombines TRBV27 with TRBJ2-3; 8 positions agree with TRBD2. After removal of 4 bases from V and 3 bases from J, the junction contained 3 bases not matched to a gene. The CDR3 totals 14 residues. Germline-derived CDR1 and CDR2 are MNHEY and SMNVEV (reference sequence). CDR3 coding DNA: TGTGCCAGCAGTTGGCGGGAGGCTACAGATACGCAGTATTTT. Translation gives CASSWREATDTQYF.

The chain joins TRBV30 to TRBJ1-5; D not resolved. CDR1 is GTSNPN, CDR2 SVGIG, per germline (reference sequence). The CDR3 is 12 amino acids. Trimming took off 3 bases at V and 9 bases at J, with 12 bases between the two ends. This CDR3 is CAWRPTSGPQHF. DNA for the CDR3: TGTGCCTGGAGACCGACATCCGGGCCCCAGCATTTT.

This clonotype was observed a few times. The chain links TRBV4-1 to TRBJ1-2, with TRBD1 matching over 7 bases. The CDR3 totals 13 residues. Germline assignment: CDR1 MGHRA and CDR2 YSYEKL. J gave up 6 bases and V 1 base, and 2 bases lay outside the gene matches. CDR3 coding DNA: TGCGCCAGCAGCCAAGGCCAGGGGGATGGCTACACCTTC. Translation: CASSQGQGDGYTF.